Listed below are T cell receptor beta chains from one sample, sequenced in a study of glioma-infiltrating T cells. TCRdb used MiXCR to reprocess the multiplex PCR reads, holding one entry per CDR3 protein. The data show a few hundred thousand distinct CDR3 sequences, 41% seen once. The sample comprised glioma tissue, nonneoplastic brain tissue, or PBMCs (not recorded which). These receptors all come from a human donor with low-grade glioma or glioblastoma, undergoing nonglioma brain surgery, or in good health (not recorded which). The CDR3 runs from the conserved cysteine through the conserved F or W. Fields, in order: V gene, D gene, clone size, J gene, CDR3 DNA, CDR3 protein. D genes are given only for firm matches. Clone size is given for some rows only: seen once, a few or many times, or a class if the clone is expanded.

V: TRBV2
D: NA
size: NA
J: TRBJ1-1
DNA: TGTGCCAGCAGTAAGGAAGTGAACACTGAAGCTTTCTTT
CDR3: CASSKEVNTEAFF

V: TRBV29-1
D: TRBD2
size: NA
J: TRBJ2-3
DNA: TGCAGCGTTGGAGTAGCGGGAGGGCCGGGTGATACGCAGTATTTT
CDR3: CSVGVAGGPGDTQYF

V: TRBV28
D: NA
size: NA
J: TRBJ2-7
DNA: TGTGCCAGCCGTCGCAATTTTGGGGGCGAGCAGTACTTC
CDR3: CASRRNFGGEQYF

V: TRBV27
D: NA
size: NA
J: TRBJ2-3
DNA: TGTGCCAGCAGTGTTTCTTTCCTAGCGTTTCCCACAGATACGCAGTATTTT
CDR3: CASSVSFLAFPTDTQYF

V: TRBV11-2
D: TRBD2
size: few
J: TRBJ2-1
DNA: TGTGCCAGCAGCGCTTCCCCGGGACTACAGTACAATGAGCAGTTCTTC
CDR3: CASSASPGLQYNEQFF

V: TRBV4-3
D: TRBD2
size: few
J: TRBJ2-3
DNA: TGCGCCAGCAGCCACCAAGCGGGAGCCACAGATACGCAGTATTTT
CDR3: CASSHQAGATDTQYF

V: TRBV20-1
D: TRBD1
size: few
J: TRBJ2-5
DNA: TGCAGTGTAAGGGGGCCTCAAGAGACCCAGTACTTC
CDR3: CSVRGPQETQYF

V: TRBV11-2
D: TRBD1
size: few
J: TRBJ1-1
DNA: TGTGCCAGCAGCTGGGGGCCGACAGGGGACACTGAAGCTTTCTTT
CDR3: CASSWGPTGDTEAFF

V: TRBV4-2
D: NA
size: few
J: TRBJ2-3
DNA: TGTGCCAGCAGCCAAGAGGGGCCAGATACGCAGTATTTT
CDR3: CASSQEGPDTQYF

V: TRBV28
D: NA
size: NA
J: TRBJ2-7
DNA: TGTGCCAGCAGCCATCGGACCACCTACGAGCAGTACTTC
CDR3: CASSHRTTYEQYF

V: TRBV20-1
D: TRBD1
size: many
J: TRBJ1-1
DNA: TGCAGTGCTAGCGCCCGGGACAGGGGGACCACTGAAGCTTTCTTT
CDR3: CSASARDRGTTEAFF

V: TRBV7-2
D: NA
size: many
J: TRBJ2-7
DNA: TGTGCCAGCAGCCCCTGGGTAGCGGCAACCTACGAGCAGTACTTC
CDR3: CASSPWVAATYEQYF

V: TRBV18
D: TRBD2
size: NA
J: TRBJ2-7
DNA: TGTGCCAGCTCACCACCGCGGGGGGCCTACGAGCAGTACTTC
CDR3: CASSPPRGAYEQYF

V: TRBV15
D: TRBD1
size: many
J: TRBJ1-2
DNA: TGTGCCACCAGCAGACGCCGGACAGGGGAGGGCTACACCTTC
CDR3: CATSRRRTGEGYTF